This TCR beta chain was observed in a study of OX40 agonist ivuxolimab in advanced cancers. Study findings and constraints: Antigen specificity remained undetermined for the expanded peripheral T cells. At doses 0.1 to 3.0 mg/kg, CD4+ and CD8+ clones expanded.

Regarding this clone: Its antigen is as yet unknown.

Using immunoSEQ multiplex PCR, the repertoire was profiled, and TCRdb retains in-frame clones only, with some absent. The sample contains about 120,000 clones, approximately 92% of which appear only once. Patients with autoimmune history or systemic immunosuppression were excluded. This receptor was identified in an adult with an advanced solid tumor such as melanoma, head and neck, liver or kidney cancer. This sample comprised CD4+ or CD8+ T cells sorted from blood, obtained in a trial of the OX40 agonist ivuxolimab.

The CDR3 loop is CASSLRTGAPEDEQFF. The CDR3 DNA is TGCGCCAGCAGCTTGCGGACGGGGGCCCCCGAGGATGAGCAGTTCTTC. The rearrangement joins TRBV5-1 to TRBJ2-1; D may be TRBD1 or TRBD2 (6 bases each). The CDR3 consists of 16 residues. Germline V gene sequence: CDR1 SGHRS, CDR2 YFSETQ. Deletions cut 1 base from V and 8 bases from J, with 19 bases between.